The 28 T cell receptor beta chains below all came from one sample that was sequenced in a study of T cell responses to AZD1222 COVID-19 vaccine. TCRdb's copy holds only in-frame clones and misses some; the assay was immunoSEQ multiplex PCR. The table lists over 100,000 clones, around 82% of them singletons. The material sequenced was peripheral blood, taken on day 0 of AZD1222 vaccination. The receptors were sampled from an adult in good health.

The chain is built from TRBV6-1 and TRBJ1-2, with 7 bases lining up with TRBD1. With V trimmed by 1 base and J by 7 bases, 3 bases remained unmatched. Germline CDR1 reads MNHNS; CDR2 reads SASEGT. There are 13 residues in the CDR3. The CDR3 sequence: CASSEVTGAGYTF. The CDR3 coding sequence is TGTGCCAGCAGTGAAGTCACAGGGGCTGGCTACACCTTC.

This chain connects TRBV2 to TRBJ2-7, with 10 bases identical to TRBD1. Germline CDR1 reads SNHLY; CDR2 reads FYNNEI. This CDR3 contains 14 residues. V gave up 3 bases and J gave up 11 bases; unmatched junction bases: 10. In DNA, the CDR3 is TGTGCCAGCAGTGACGGGACAGGGGCGAAAGAAGAGTACTTC. It translates to CASSDGTGAKEEYF.

This sequence joins TRBV9 and TRBJ2-3; D is unclear. CDR3 length: 15 residues. From germline, CDR1 is SGDLS and CDR2 YYNGEE. V lost 0 bases, J lost 1 base, and 9 bases lay in between. CDR3 nucleotide sequence: TGTGCCAGCAGCGTAGGGGGTCCTGGCACAGATACGCAGTATTTT. This translates into CASSVGGPGTDTQYF.

The chain links TRBV6-5 to TRBJ1-2; D call uncertain. CDR1 and CDR2 from the germline V gene are MNHEY and SVGAGI. Between the trimmed V and J ends, which lost 2 bases and 2 bases, there was a span of 9 bases. The CDR3 has 14 amino acids. The CDR3: CASSYRATNYGYTF. CDR3 nucleotides: TGTGCCAGCAGTTACCGAGCGACAAACTATGGCTACACCTTC.

The chain has TRBV7-2 and TRBJ1-4; perhaps TRBD1 as D (5 bases). The V end was cut by 3 bases, the J end by 8 bases, with 10 bases between. CDR1 is SGHTA, CDR2 FQGNSA, per germline. The CDR3 consists of 13 residues. CDR3 sequence (DNA): TGTGCCAGCAGCTTGGGGGGGAGGGAAAAACTGTTTTTT. Translating it yields CASSLGGREKLFF.

This chain connects TRBV4-3 to TRBJ1-2, with 7 positions matching TRBD1. This CDR3 is built from 17 residues. Losses at the gene ends were 0 bases for V and 9 bases for J; bases not matched to a gene: 16. Germline V lookup: CDR1 LGHNA, CDR2 YSLEER. CDR3 loop: CASSQDRSAGGSVRYTF. The CDR3 DNA sequence: TGCGCCAGCAGCCAAGATCGGTCGGCAGGGGGATCTGTTCGCTACACCTTC.

This chain connects TRBV6-6 to TRBJ2-7; D might be TRBD2 (5 bases). V lost 3 bases and J 0 bases, leaving 12 bases between the germline ends. Germline V gene sequence: CDR1 MNHNY, CDR2 SVGAGI (reference sequence). The CDR3 contains 15 residues. CDR3 region: CASSYDGKSSYEQYV. The DNA for the CDR3 is TGTGCCAGCAGTTATGACGGGAAAAGCTCCTACGAGCAGTACGTC.

The rearrangement joins TRBV3-1 (or the pseudogene TRBV3-2) to TRBJ1-5, with D maybe TRBD1 (6 bases). The CDR3 covers 16 residues. The germline V gene has CDR1 LGHDT and CDR2 YNNKEL (reference sequence). V lost 1 base and J 2 bases, leaving 12 bases between the germline ends. The CDR3 DNA reads as TGTGCCAGCAGCCAAGGAGGGGGTTCGGGCAATCAGCCCCAGCATTTT. It encodes CASSQGGGSGNQPQHF.

The chain joins TRBV6-5 to TRBJ1-1, with D unresolved. The germline CDR1 and CDR2 sequences are MNHEY and SVGAGI. CDR3 length: 13 amino acids. The V end was cut by 10 bases, the J end by 4 bases, with 16 bases between. CDR3 residues: CAISREAVTEAFF. The CDR3 DNA sequence: TGTGCCATCAGCCGGGAGGCCGTCACTGAAGCTTTCTTT.

The chain uses TRBV15 and TRBJ1-2; D gene uncertain. Deletions cut 0 bases from V and 11 bases from J, with 10 bases between. Germline loops: CDR1 LNHNV, CDR2 YYDKDF (reference sequence). This CDR3 comprises 12 residues. As DNA, the CDR3 is TGTGCCACCAGCAGAGACTTAACTGGGTACACCTTC. Encoded protein: CATSRDLTGYTF.

The chain employs TRBV30 and TRBJ1-2; TRBD1 is a possible D gene (5 bases). CDR1 is GTSNPN, CDR2 SVGIG, per germline (reference sequence). The CDR3 length is 10 residues. V lost 8 bases and J 8 bases, leaving 12 bases between the germline ends. The CDR3 spells CAGRVRGYTF. The CDR3 DNA sequence: TGTGCCGGCAGGGTGAGGGGCTACACCTTC.

V gene TRBV29-1 combines with J gene TRBJ1-2, with a possible D match to TRBD1 (6 bases). V lost 6 bases, J lost 2 bases, and 13 bases lay in between. This CDR3 spans 13 amino acids. CDR1 is SQVTM and CDR2 is ANQGSEA in the germline V gene. The CDR3 is CSVEPTGNYGYTF. The DNA for the CDR3 is TGCAGCGTGGAACCGACAGGAAACTATGGCTACACCTTC.

CDR3 DNA: TGTGCCAGTAGTATAAGGGAAGCGGCTAGCACAGATACGCAGTATTTT. This sequence encodes CASSIREAASTDTQYF. The genes are TRBV19 and TRBJ2-3, with D maybe TRBD2 (5 bases). Germline-derived CDR1 and CDR2 are LNHDA and SQIVND (reference sequence). The CDR3 has 16 residues. Deletions cut 2 bases from V and 0 bases from J, with 12 bases between.

This chain connects TRBV7-9 to TRBJ1-4; 10 bases line up with TRBD1. After removal of 5 bases from V and 1 base from J, the junction contained 10 bases not matched to a gene. This CDR3 comprises 18 residues. The germline V gene encodes CDR1 SEHNR and CDR2 FQNEAQ (reference sequence). The DNA for the CDR3 is TGTGCCAGCAGCCGGACCGACAGGGGGCGCAGAACTAATGAAAAACTGTTTTTT. Its protein is CASSRTDRGRRTNEKLFF.

J is TRBJ2-3 and V is TRBV7-3; 7 nucleotides align to TRBD2. Germline V lookup: CDR1 SGHTA, CDR2 FQGTGA. The CDR3 spans 16 residues. V dropped 6 bases and J dropped 4; count of bases not matched to a gene: 13. CDR3 residues: CASRSQAGGRADTQYF. Written as DNA, the CDR3 is TGTGCCAGCAGATCCCAGGCCGGCGGGAGAGCAGATACGCAGTATTTT.

The chain joins TRBV5-1 to TRBJ1-3; possible D gene TRBD1, 5 bases. CDR3 length: 16 amino acids. The V gene lost 5 bases and the J gene lost 0 bases, with 15 bases spanning the gap. The germline gives CDR1 SGHRS, CDR2 YFSETQ. For the CDR3, the DNA is TGCGCCAGCAGAGAGGGACGGATCGACTCTGGAAACACCATATATTTT. Residues: CASREGRIDSGNTIYF.

This clone appeared once. The rearrangement links TRBV2 to TRBJ1-2; D gene uncertain. Germline CDR1 reads SNHLY; CDR2 reads FYNNEI. CDR3 size: 14 residues. The ends were cut back, 5 bases at V and 8 bases at J, with 18 bases in the middle. The CDR3 DNA reads TGTGCCAGCAGTCCGAGCCTAGGAGGGTGGGGCTACACCTTC. This gives the protein CASSPSLGGWGYTF.

This sequence joins TRBV19 and TRBJ1-6; D gene uncertain. Trimming removed 4 bases at V and 3 bases at J, with 7 bases between. This CDR3 is 14 amino acids long. Germline V gene lookup returns CDR1 LNHDA and CDR2 SQIVND (reference sequence). The CDR3 spells CASSNGNYNSPLHF. The CDR3 DNA is TGTGCCAGTAGTAACGGGAACTATAATTCACCCCTCCACTTT.

J is TRBJ1-6 and V is TRBV9; D unclear. This CDR3 is built from 15 residues. In germline, CDR1 is SGDLS, CDR2 YYNGEE. V was shortened by 2 bases and J by 6 bases, with 12 bases between the two germline ends. Here the CDR3 reads CASSVDLAANSPLHF. CDR3 DNA sequence: TGTGCCAGCAGCGTCGACCTGGCGGCTAATTCACCCCTCCACTTT.

This clone was counted a few times. The rearrangement uses TRBV24-1 and TRBJ2-2; no reliable D call. CDR1 and CDR2 from the germline V gene are KGHDR and SFDVKD. CDR3 length: 16 residues. Trimming removed 6 bases at V and 2 bases at J, with 15 bases between. Written as DNA, the CDR3 is TGTGCCACCAGTATGTTCGGTGGTCTCAACACCGGGGAGCTGTTTTTT. Protein sequence: CATSMFGGLNTGELFF.

This clone was seen only once. The genes are TRBV5-8 and TRBJ2-7, with a weak D call TRBD1 (6 bases). The CDR3 totals 17 residues. Germline V gene data show CDR1 as SGHTS and CDR2 as YDEGEE. Trimming stripped 0 bases from V and 5 bases from J, with 21 bases between. CDR3 sequence (DNA): TGTGCCAGCAGCTTGGGACTGACAGGCCTCGCGTCGAACGAGCAGTACTTC. Translated, it gives CASSLGLTGLASNEQYF.

This chain connects TRBV5-1 to TRBJ1-1; D gene unclear. The CDR3 is made up of 13 amino acids. The V gene's germline CDR1 is SGHRS and CDR2 YFSETQ. V lost 3 bases and J lost 6, with 12 bases in between. CDR3 in DNA: TGCGCCAGCAGCTCAGGTTGGGGTGCTGAAGCTTTCTTT. This codes for CASSSGWGAEAFF.

CDR3 residues: CASSQVQGDTEAFF. For the CDR3, the DNA is TGTGCCAGCAGCCAAGTACAGGGCGACACTGAAGCTTTCTTT. V is TRBV3-1 (or the pseudogene TRBV3-2) and J is TRBJ1-1, with D tentatively TRBD1 (6 bases). This CDR3 spans 14 amino acids. V lost 1 base and J 3 bases, leaving 9 bases between the germline ends. Germline V gene lookup returns CDR1 LGHDT and CDR2 YNNKEL (reference sequence).

V gene TRBV12-3 or TRBV12-4 combines with J gene TRBJ1-2; 7 nucleotides line up with TRBD1. V shed 5 bases, J shed 7 bases, and the junction held 7 bases outside the gene matches. The CDR3 is 13 residues long. Here the CDR3 reads CASSADRKGGYTF. For the CDR3, the DNA is TGTGCCAGCAGTGCGGACAGGAAGGGTGGCTACACCTTC.

The chain combines TRBV27 with TRBJ2-1; TRBD2 matches 15 bases. Germline CDR1 and CDR2: MNHEY and SMNVEV (reference sequence). CDR3 size: 17 residues. V dropped 6 bases and J dropped 7; count of bases not matched to a gene: 10. The CDR3 DNA reads as TGTGCCAGCAGAACACGGACTAGCGGGGGGGCGGATAATGAGCAGTTCTTC. Translating it yields CASRTRTSGGADNEQFF.

The rearrangement joins TRBV10-3 to TRBJ1-1; TRBD1 matches at 8 bases. The CDR3 is 15 residues long. Germline-derived CDR1 and CDR2 are ENHRY and SYGVKD. The J segment lost 6 bases and the V segment lost 4 bases, leaving 10 bases of the junction unmatched. CDR3 in DNA: TGTGCCATCAGTGGGGAGCCAGGGGGCTGGGCTGAAGCTTTCTTT. Translated: CAISGEPGGWAEAFF.

This chain links TRBV6-6 with TRBJ1-2; D remains ambiguous. Between the trimmed V and J ends, which lost 4 bases and 4 bases, there was a span of 7 bases. CDR1 and CDR2 (germline): MNHNY, SVGAGI (reference sequence). This CDR3 is 12 amino acids long. DNA of the CDR3: TGTGCCAGCAGTTCCGACGGCTATGGCTACACCTTC. Translating gives CASSSDGYGYTF.

This clone is a singleton in its sample. This chain links TRBV5-1 with TRBJ1-1, with TRBD1 as a possible D gene (6 bases). Germline lookup yields CDR1 SGHRS and CDR2 YFSETQ. This CDR3 region has 14 residues. V lost 3 bases, J lost 1 base, and 10 bases lay in between. The CDR3 DNA sequence: TGCGCCAGCAGCTCGCAGGGACAGAACACTGAAGCTTTCTTT. Amino acid sequence: CASSSQGQNTEAFF.